The subject of this entry is one T cell receptor (beta chain). The method was immunoSEQ multiplex PCR; TCRdb's version includes in-frame clones alone and lacks a portion of them. Of 35,000 to 40,000 clones in the sample, about 88% were seen once. This record comes from a study of OX40 agonist ivuxolimab in advanced cancers. Trimming removed 2 bases from V and 1 base from J, with 10 bases in between. Germline loops: CDR1 MDHEN, CDR2 SYDVKM. The CDR3 is made up of 15 amino acids. The chain combines TRBV28 with TRBJ2-3, with D perhaps TRBD2 (6 bases). The receptor was isolated from an adult with an advanced solid tumor such as melanoma, head and neck, liver or kidney cancer. Here the sequenced sample was CD4+ or CD8+ T cells sorted from blood, taken in a trial of the OX40 agonist ivuxolimab. The CDR3 region is CASSLDRGGTDTQYF. In nucleotides, the CDR3 is TGTGCCAGCAGTTTAGACCGCGGGGGCACAGATACGCAGTATTTT. Full variable domain (rest looked up from reference TRBV28 and TRBJ2-3): DVKVTQSSRYLVKRTGEKVFLECVQDMDHENMFWYRQDPGLGLRLIYFSYDVKMKEKGDIPEGYSVSREKKERFSLILESASTNQTSMYLCASSLDRGGTDTQYFGPGTRLTVL.